Listed below are T cell receptor beta chains from one sample, sequenced in a study of blood T cell repertoires in COVID-19. The data were produced by immunoSEQ multiplex PCR, yet TCRdb's version contains in-frame clones alone and is incomplete. The sample lists some 200,000 clones; 87% were seen once. The sample comprised peripheral blood. These receptors came from a woman between 70 and 85 years old with COVID-19, enrolled during active disease. The conserved cysteine and the conserved F or W are not part of the CDR3 here. A D gene is named only where the DNA matches it firmly.

len: 14; v_gene: TRBV4-1; j_gene: TRBJ1-5; d_gene: TRBD1; CDR3aa: ASSQTPGQYNQPQH
len: 12; v_gene: TRBV7-2; j_gene: TRBJ2-7; d_gene: TRBD1; CDR3aa: ASSRDRVTYEQY
len: 12; v_gene: TRBV7-9; j_gene: TRBJ1-3; d_gene: TRBD1; CDR3aa: ASSLGTAGNTIY
len: 13; v_gene: TRBV29-1; j_gene: TRBJ2-1; d_gene: TRBD2; CDR3aa: SVPQAGAFYNEQF
len: 13; v_gene: TRBV19; j_gene: TRBJ1-5; d_gene: TRBD1; CDR3aa: ASSDREYSNQPQH
len: 14; v_gene: TRBV18; j_gene: TRBJ2-5; d_gene: NA; CDR3aa: ASSPNGGPLQETQY
len: 10; v_gene: TRBV11-2; j_gene: TRBJ1-1; d_gene: NA; CDR3aa: ASSLLSTEAF
len: 12; v_gene: TRBV7-6; j_gene: TRBJ2-1; d_gene: NA; CDR3aa: ASSSEAGYNEQF
len: 13; v_gene: TRBV2; j_gene: TRBJ2-1; d_gene: NA; CDR3aa: ASSSHQGTYNEQF
len: 11; v_gene: TRBV19; j_gene: TRBJ1-5; d_gene: TRBD1; CDR3aa: ASRGQGWQPQH
len: 14; v_gene: TRBV27; j_gene: TRBJ1-3; d_gene: NA; CDR3aa: ASRGMTGSSGNTIY
len: 13; v_gene: TRBV11-2; j_gene: TRBJ2-3; d_gene: NA; CDR3aa: ASSLGPGAAQPGY
len: 12; v_gene: TRBV2; j_gene: TRBJ2-3; d_gene: NA; CDR3aa: ASSVTRGGDTQY
len: 12; v_gene: TRBV5-1; j_gene: TRBJ2-1; d_gene: NA; CDR3aa: ASSFRTEHNEQF
len: 15; v_gene: TRBV13; j_gene: TRBJ2-3; d_gene: NA; CDR3aa: ASSFRGKGARLDTQY
len: 13; v_gene: TRBV19; j_gene: TRBJ1-2; d_gene: NA; CDR3aa: ASSISFQGNYGYT
len: 12; v_gene: TRBV3-1/TRBV3-2; j_gene: TRBJ2-3; d_gene: NA; CDR3aa: ASSQDFRTDTQY
len: 15; v_gene: TRBV4-1; j_gene: TRBJ2-7; d_gene: TRBD1; CDR3aa: ASSQDPWTGGHYEQY
len: 14; v_gene: TRBV2; j_gene: TRBJ1-5; d_gene: TRBD1; CDR3aa: ASSPGTGSSNQPQH
len: 13; v_gene: TRBV19; j_gene: TRBJ2-2; d_gene: NA; CDR3aa: ASSPRGQNTGELF
len: 10; v_gene: TRBV30; j_gene: TRBJ1-3; d_gene: NA; CDR3aa: AWDFSGNTIY
len: 13; v_gene: TRBV7-2; j_gene: TRBJ1-5; d_gene: NA; CDR3aa: ASSLAPSSNQPQH
len: 14; v_gene: TRBV9; j_gene: TRBJ2-1; d_gene: TRBD2; CDR3aa: ASSVGSSGRAQEQF
len: 11; v_gene: TRBV30; j_gene: TRBJ2-3; d_gene: NA; CDR3aa: AWTSSRGDTQY
len: 15; v_gene: TRBV14; j_gene: TRBJ1-1; d_gene: NA; CDR3aa: ASSQDWFIQGNTEAF
len: 11; v_gene: TRBV29-1; j_gene: TRBJ1-1; d_gene: NA; CDR3aa: SVEYGRVAEAF
len: 10; v_gene: TRBV27; j_gene: TRBJ2-5; d_gene: NA; CDR3aa: ASRGVRETQY
len: 12; v_gene: TRBV10-3; j_gene: TRBJ1-1; d_gene: NA; CDR3aa: AIRPAPTKFEAF
len: 11; v_gene: TRBV9; j_gene: TRBJ2-7; d_gene: NA; CDR3aa: ASRGEPTYEQY
len: 12; v_gene: TRBV3-1/TRBV3-2; j_gene: TRBJ1-6; d_gene: NA; CDR3aa: ASRRDIANSPLH
len: 13; v_gene: TRBV5-1; j_gene: TRBJ2-1; d_gene: TRBD2; CDR3aa: ASSAGASGYNEQF
len: 14; v_gene: TRBV24-1; j_gene: TRBJ2-1; d_gene: TRBD2; CDR3aa: ATSGLAGASPNEQF
len: 10; v_gene: TRBV7-8; j_gene: TRBJ2-7; d_gene: NA; CDR3aa: ASSLGEYEQY